Listed below are T cell receptor beta chains from one sample, sequenced in a study of siplizumab effects on memory and regulatory T cells. TCRdb's table, derived via immunoSEQ multiplex PCR, lists solely in-frame clones and lacks some. The data hold more than 85,000 clones, with 85% to 95% observed a single time. Sequencing was done on a sample of CD4+ T cells sorted from blood. These receptors were obtained from a human donor in good health. Both conserved end residues are part of each CDR3. Each record gives: D gene, J gene, clone size, V gene, CDR3 DNA, CDR3 protein. A D gene is named only where the DNA matches it firmly. The size of a clone is reported for some rows only, either as once, few or many, or as a class for expanded clones.

TRBD1	TRBJ2-3	NA	TRBV7-2	TGTGCCAGCAGCTTTGACAGGGGGCAAGATACGCAGTATTTT	CASSFDRGQDTQYF
TRBD2	TRBJ2-2	NA	TRBV5-4	TGTGCCAGCAGCCCTCGGACTAGCGGGGGGACCGGGGAGCTGTTTTTT	CASSPRTSGGTGELFF
NA	TRBJ1-1	NA	TRBV29-1	TGCAGCGTCCTGGGGGGACAGAACACTGAAGCTTTCTTT	CSVLGGQNTEAFF
NA	TRBJ1-1	NA	TRBV5-1	TGCGCCAGCAGCTTATCTCTGGGCCTCCCGGTCACTGAAGCTTTCTTT	CASSLSLGLPVTEAFF
TRBD2	TRBJ2-1	NA	TRBV25-1	TGTGCCAGCAGTGATTTGGCGGGGGGTAGGGATGAGCAGTTCTTC	CASSDLAGGRDEQFF
TRBD2	TRBJ2-1	NA	TRBV9	TGTGCCAGCAGCGTAGAAGGGACTAGGGGGAACAATGAGCAGTTCTTC	CASSVEGTRGNNEQFF
TRBD2	TRBJ2-2	NA	TRBV6-5	TGTGCCAGCAGCCCGGGACTAACGAACACCGGGGAGCTGTTTTTT	CASSPGLTNTGELFF
NA	TRBJ1-4	NA	TRBV5-1	TGCGCCAGCAGCTCGGACGGGAATGAAAAACTGTTTTTT	CASSSDGNEKLFF
NA	TRBJ2-1	NA	TRBV5-1	TGCGCCAGCAGCCTTGGGACTGTTAGCTCCTACAATGAGCAGTTCTTC	CASSLGTVSSYNEQFF
NA	TRBJ2-1	NA	TRBV6-7	TGTGCCAGCAGTTACCCTCTAGATGGCCGCATTCGTACCTACAATGAGCAGTTCTTC	CASSYPLDGRIRTYNEQFF
NA	TRBJ2-6	NA	TRBV10-3	TGTGCCATCAGTGTTGCTTCAAGCTCTGGGGCCAACGTCCTGACTTTC	CAISVASSSGANVLTF
NA	TRBJ1-2	NA	TRBV19	TGTGCCAGTAGTATCGACACAACCATCTATGGCTACACCTTC	CASSIDTTIYGYTF
NA	TRBJ1-2	once	TRBV30	TGTGCCTGGAGTCCGGGGAGGAGCTATGGCTACACCTTC	CAWSPGRSYGYTF
NA	TRBJ1-4	NA	TRBV19	TGTGCCAGTGGGAACGTTGGAGAAAAACTGTTTTTT	CASGNVGEKLFF
TRBD1	TRBJ2-7	NA	TRBV11-1	TGTGCCAGCAGCCAAGACAGGGTAACCTACGAGCAGTACTTC	CASSQDRVTYEQYF
NA	TRBJ1-2	NA	TRBV19	TGTGCCAGCCGCGGGGGAGCGCGCTATGGCTACACCTTC	CASRGGARYGYTF
NA	TRBJ1-1	NA	TRBV30	TGTGCCTGGACCGCACACCTGGCCACTGAAGCTTTCTTT	CAWTAHLATEAFF
NA	TRBJ2-7	once	TRBV5-6	TGTGCCAGCAGCTTGGTAGGGACGGACTCCTACGAGCAGTACTTC	CASSLVGTDSYEQYF
TRBD1	TRBJ1-1	NA	TRBV7-9	TGTGCCAGCAGCTTAGGGTCAGGGGGTCGCGCTGAAGCTTTCTTT	CASSLGSGGRAEAFF
TRBD2	TRBJ2-7	NA	TRBV6-5	TGTGCCAGCAGTTACAAACTAGCGGGAGGCTACTACGAGCAGTACTTC	CASSYKLAGGYYEQYF
TRBD1	TRBJ1-2	NA	TRBV19	TGTGCCAGCGGGACAGGTTACTATGGCTACACCTTC	CASGTGYYGYTF
TRBD1	TRBJ2-2	NA	TRBV6-6	TGTGCCAGCAGAACAGGGGGATTCGGCACCGGGGAGCTGTTTTTT	CASRTGGFGTGELFF
NA	TRBJ2-7	NA	TRBV2	TGTGCCAGCAAACCAGTTTCCTACGAGCAGTACTTC	CASKPVSYEQYF
NA	TRBJ2-7	NA	TRBV5-1	TGCGCCAGCAGCTCCCGGGCCCCTGGGGAGCAGTACTTC	CASSSRAPGEQYF
NA	TRBJ1-3	NA	TRBV4-1	TGCGCCAGCAGCCAACCTGGACAGTCCTCTGGAAACACCATATATTTT	CASSQPGQSSGNTIYF
TRBD2	TRBJ2-5	NA	TRBV30	TGTGCCTGGAGTGTACTAGCGGGAGCAGAGACCCAGTACTTC	CAWSVLAGAETQYF
NA	TRBJ1-1	NA	TRBV5-1	TGCGCCAGCAGCTCCTCCCAATCGAACACTGAAGCTTTCTTT	CASSSSQSNTEAFF
NA	TRBJ1-1	few	TRBV4-2	TGTGCCAGCAGCCAAGAGTACGGGGGGAACACTGAAGCTTTCTTT	CASSQEYGGNTEAFF
NA	TRBJ2-7	NA	TRBV6-1	TGTGCCAGCAGTGAAAGGAACCTCTCCTACGAGCAGTACTTC	CASSERNLSYEQYF
TRBD1	TRBJ1-2	NA	TRBV7-6	TGTGCCAGCAGCTTATCGAGGGGGCAAGGTGGCTACACCTTC	CASSLSRGQGGYTF
NA	TRBJ2-5	NA	TRBV30	TGTGCCTGGAGTGCCATCATGTACCAAGAGACCCAGTACTTC	CAWSAIMYQETQYF